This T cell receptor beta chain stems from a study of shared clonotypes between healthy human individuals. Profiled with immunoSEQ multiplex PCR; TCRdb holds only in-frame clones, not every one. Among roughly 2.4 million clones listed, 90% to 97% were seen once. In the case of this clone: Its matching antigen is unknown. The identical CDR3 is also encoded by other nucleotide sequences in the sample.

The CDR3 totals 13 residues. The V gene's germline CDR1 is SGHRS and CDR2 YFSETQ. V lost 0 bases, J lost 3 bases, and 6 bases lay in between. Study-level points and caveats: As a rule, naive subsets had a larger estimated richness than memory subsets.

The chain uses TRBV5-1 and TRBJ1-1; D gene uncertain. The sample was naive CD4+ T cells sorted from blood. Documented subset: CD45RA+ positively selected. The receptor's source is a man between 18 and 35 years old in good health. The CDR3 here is CASSLGRYTEAFF. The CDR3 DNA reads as TGCGCCAGCAGCTTGGGCCGTTACACTGAAGCTTTCTTT.